This T cell receptor (beta chain) is drawn from a study of shared clonotypes between healthy human individuals. About the study: Each donor's CD8 memory used one plate, CD8 naive two, each CD4 subset three.

Both subsets, CD45RA+ naive and CD45RA-negative memory, were split from the CD4+ cells. Sequenced by immunoSEQ multiplex PCR; TCRdb stores in-frame clones only, minus some. In the table there are around 1,100,000 clones, about 72% of which are singletons. The clonotype was recovered from a man aged 18 to 29 in good health. Some clones in this sample may be carry-over from other donors' samples. Sequenced: memory CD4+ T cells from PBMCs. As for subset: CD45RA-negative fraction.

CDR3 residues: CASSSPGAEAFF. For the CDR3, the DNA is TGTGCCAGCAGCTCCCCAGGTGCTGAAGCTTTCTTT. The V and J genes are TRBV5-4 and TRBJ1-1, with D unclear. The length of the CDR3 is 12 residues. Trimming cost V 3 bases and J 6 bases, with 9 bases left between them. Per the germline V gene, CDR1 is SGHNT and CDR2 is YYREEE (reference sequence).